Listed here is a single TCR beta chain. Its specific antigen is unknown. Base qualities are missing; no much larger clone stands one base away. This specimen includes other DNA sequences encoding the same CDR3. The label giving this sample's time point can be read as: baseline before oral tofacitinib. Peripheral blood and lesional scalp punch biopsies were obtained from patients with alopecia areata. After PBMCs were isolated by density centrifugation and stained for CD3, CD4 and CD8, a FACSAria was used to sort CD4+ and CD8+ T cells. Receptor amplification or capture employed the immunoSEQ multiplex PCR assay. RNA was extracted from all samples and reverse transcribed into cDNA as template for TCR sequencing. First-strand cDNA was synthesized with SuperScript III using a 2:1 mix of oligo-dT and random hexamers. A synthetic immune receptor repertoire was used to measure amplification bias, and any remaining bias was corrected computationally. On the study's bioinformatics: After raw reads were preprocessed to remove errors, the CDR3 was defined following IMGT conventions as running from the conserved cysteine to phenylalanine. Clonality was computed as 1 minus the Shannon entropy, with the entropy normalized by log2 of the number of productive unique TCRs. Whether each scalp clone was CD4 or CD8 was inferred by checking scalp TCRbeta sequences against the CD4 and CD8 repertoires from sorted blood. TCRdb took over this immuneACCESS table, retaining in-frame rearrangements with V and J assigned. Such tables are incomplete; in checked studies, under half of the missing clones stem from an unresolved V gene, and the remainder is unexplained. That table gives V, J and clone size, and the DNA gave D and trimming. This sample holds 200,000 to 250,000 clones; 50% to 70% were observed only once. 0.4% to 0.55% of the sample is taken by the ten largest.

The source of the sample is a study of CD8+ T cells in alopecia areata (dated by TCRdb to the late 2010s). With respect to the entire study: Treated patients were enrolled in an open-label pilot trial of oral tofacitinib at 5 to 10 mg twice daily for moderate-to-severe alopecia areata. Scalp clonality was compared across normal scalp (n=4), patchy alopecia areata scalp (n=8), and alopecia totalis/universalis scalp (n=8). Biopsies were taken from tofacitinib-treated patients at baseline and at 4 and 24 weeks of treatment, and a later scalp biopsy was taken in several of the tofacitinib-treated patients. RNA was obtained with the PAXgene miRNA kit for fixed scalp, the miRNeasy kit for PBMCs, and the RNeasy kit for mouse skin. Scalp tissue and sorted CD4+ and CD8+ peripheral blood T cells from patchy and totalis/universalis alopecia areata patients and from healthy controls were covered by human TCRbeta sequencing. Tofacitinib was administered for 6 to 18 months, and 6 months of follow-up off drug were then conducted to assess delayed response and recurrence. TCRbeta CDR3 regions were amplified by immunoSEQ multiplex PCR with 35 Vbeta forward and 13 Jbeta reverse primers. To study T cell clonal expansion in alopecia areata, the researchers applied high-throughput TCRbeta sequencing to both the C3H/HeJ mouse model and human patients. General conclusions and limits of the study: Higher clonality and more expanded CD8+ clones were observed in lesional scalp than in normal scalp, particularly in alopecia totalis/universalis, a finding suggestive of antigenic drive. Scalp TCR repertoire analysis is complicated because resident alphabeta T cells in normal human skin are also sequenced, whereas mouse skin is dominated by gammadelta T cells. TCR sequences shared between patients were less clear than in mice, possibly partly because of HLA diversity in the patient population.

The sequenced sample was CD4+ T cells sorted from blood, obtained at week 0. The source is a human donor with alopecia areata.

The sequenced DNA: TGCGCCAGCAGCTTGTGGCAGGGAAGACAAGAGACCCAGTACTTC. Its protein is CASSLWQGRQETQYF. The chain is encoded by TRBV5-1 joined to TRBJ2-5, and the D gene may be TRBD1, 5 bases matching. The CDR3, from cysteine to phenylalanine, totals 15 residues. Only the CDR3 portion is preserved as DNA: 45 bases, with reading frame beginning at the first base. V is cut by 1 base and J by 2 bases, and the space between the germline ends is 12 bases. CDR1 and CDR2 are read off the germline V gene as SGHRS and YFSETQ.